This TCR beta chain stems from a study of a mutant IDH1 vaccine in newly diagnosed glioma. The overall study: Vaccination began 4-6 weeks post radiotherapy alone, or with temozolomide cycles.

As to this clone: Its cognate antigen is unknown.

Indicated time point: week 35, safety follow-up. Each vaccine dose was 300 ug of mutant IDH1 20-mer peptide, with topical imiquimod. Those who donated had recent WHO grade 3 or 4 IDH1-mutant, ATRX-lost astrocytomas. The germline gives CDR1 MNHNY, CDR2 SVGAGI (reference sequence). The CDR3 has 16 amino acids. V dropped 2 bases and J dropped 5; count of bases not matched to a gene: 11. The assay was immunoSEQ multiplex PCR, and TCRdb's table has in-frame clones only and misses some. The sample includes roughly 69,000 clones, about 88% seen only once; the top ten take approximately 2%. This TCR came from a man aged 25-40 years with glioma. The material was PBMCs, obtained from a glioma patient whose treatment included an IDH1 peptide vaccine. V is TRBV6-6 and J is TRBJ2-5, with 7 bases that match TRBD2. CDR3 DNA: TGTGCCAGCAGTTACCTAGAGGCGGGAGAGGGGGAGACCCAGTACTTC. Its protein is CASSYLEAGEGETQYF.